This T cell receptor beta chain stems from a study of blood T cells in healthy people across ages. Primed by a sample-barcoded 5' primer and a J-beta primer mix, a second PCR proceeded for 7 to 11 cycles. TCRdb re-called the 5' RACE reads through MiXCR, storing one row per CDR3 protein. The sample consists of 1.5 million to 2 million distinct CDR3 sequences, roughly 52% of them appearing once. Sequencing was done on a sample of blood. This TCR came from a woman aged 35 to 49 in good health.

CDR3 nucleotide sequence: TGCAGTGCTAGAGATGGTGCGGGCCGCCAAGAGACCCAGTACTTC. It encodes CSARDGAGRQETQYF. The chain carries TRBV20-1 and TRBJ2-5, with a weak D call TRBD2 (5 bases). Germline V gives CDR1 DFQATT, CDR2 SNEGSKA (reference sequence). Trimming took off 0 bases at V and 1 base at J, with 12 bases between the two ends. This CDR3 has 15 amino acids.